One sample yielded the 22 T cell receptor beta chains listed below, sequenced in a study of cytomegalovirus exposure and HLA in healthy donors. The PCR made use of 60 Vbeta and 13 Jbeta primers. Sequencing used immunoSEQ multiplex PCR; TCRdb keeps in-frame clones, though not all of them. Among about 130,000 clones listed, around four fifths were seen once. What was sequenced was PBMCs. The receptors were gathered from a boy younger than 18 in good health and CMV-seronegative.

The chain carries TRBV5-1 and TRBJ2-7; D is undetermined. Germline loops: CDR1 SGHRS, CDR2 YFSETQ. Trimming took off 2 bases at V and 4 bases at J, with 10 bases between the two ends. The CDR3 sequence is 13 residues long. The CDR3: CASSLVPQYEQYF. DNA for the CDR3: TGCGCCAGCAGCTTAGTCCCCCAGTACGAGCAGTACTTC.

The chain combines TRBV7-2 with TRBJ1-1; D is uncertain. V lost 2 bases and J 11 bases, leaving 12 bases between the germline ends. CDR3 length equals 12 residues. The V gene's germline CDR1 is SGHTA and CDR2 FQGNSA. The CDR3, as DNA: TGTGCCAGCAGCTTAATATCCCGGGAGGCTTTCTTT. It encodes CASSLISREAFF.

The rearrangement uses TRBV30 and TRBJ1-1; a weak D match, TRBD1 (5 bases). This CDR3 comprises 11 residues. The V end lost 0 bases, the J end lost 11 bases, and 10 bases lay between the germline ends. The germline gives CDR1 GTSNPN, CDR2 SVGIG (reference sequence). The CDR3 spells CAWSVAGVAFF. CDR3 sequence (DNA): TGTGCCTGGAGTGTGGCGGGGGTTGCTTTCTTT.

The chain links TRBV6-7 to TRBJ2-1; tentatively, D is TRBD1 (6 bases). TRBV6-7 is an ORF, with its function uncertain. There are 14 residues in the CDR3. The germline V and J ends were trimmed by 3 bases and 3 bases, with 9 bases remaining between them. The CDR3 bases are TGTGCCAGCAGTTATACGGGACACTACAATGAGCAGTTCTTC. It translates to CASSYTGHYNEQFF.

The genes are TRBV6-1 and TRBJ1-5; D might be TRBD1 (5 bases). Germline assignment: CDR1 MNHNS and CDR2 SASEGT. The CDR3 consists of 16 residues. V dropped 4 bases and J dropped 7 bases, with 20 bases sitting between them. CDR3 bases: TGTGCCAGCAGTGGGGGGGTACCCGGGCCAGGGCAGCCCCAGCATTTT. It codes for CASSGGVPGPGQPQHF.

CDR3 loop: CASSPWTSGSTDTQYF. Here the CDR3 DNA reads TGCGCCAGCAGCCCCTGGACTAGCGGGTCCACAGATACGCAGTATTTT. The chain links TRBV5-1 to TRBJ2-3, with 11 bases that match TRBD2. J lost 2 bases, V lost 4 bases, and 6 bases had no gene match. The CDR3 runs 16 residues. Germline values: CDR1 SGHRS, CDR2 YFSETQ.

V gene TRBV10-2 combines with J gene TRBJ2-2; TRBD2 aligns across 14 bases. The CDR3 spans 17 residues. With 7 bases clipped from V and 8 bases from J, the junction kept 12 bases outside the gene matches. Germline V CDR1 and CDR2: WSHSY, SAAADI. The CDR3 sequence is CASKMRGLAGVAGELFF. In DNA form, the CDR3 reads TGCGCCAGCAAGATGAGGGGACTAGCGGGAGTGGCGGGGGAGCTGTTTTTT.

The V call is TRBV10-3, the J call TRBJ1-1; perhaps TRBD1 as D (5 bases). There are 17 residues in the CDR3. V was trimmed by 1 base and J by 0 bases, leaving 15 bases between them. Germline V gives CDR1 ENHRY, CDR2 SYGVKD. The CDR3 sequence: CAISEYDTARVNTEAFF. CDR3 in DNA: TGTGCCATCAGTGAGTACGACACCGCCAGGGTGAACACTGAAGCTTTCTTT.

The chain links TRBV29-1 to TRBJ2-7, with D possibly TRBD1 on 6 matching bases. This CDR3 is built from 14 residues. The germline V gene has CDR1 SQVTM and CDR2 ANQGSEA. V gave up 4 bases and J gave up 3 bases, with 16 bases separating them. CDR3 protein: CSVGRKGHIYEQYF. Written as DNA, the CDR3 is TGCAGCGTTGGGAGGAAGGGACATATCTACGAGCAGTACTTC.

V and J are TRBV7-2 and TRBJ2-2; perhaps TRBD1 as D (6 bases). The V end was cut by 5 bases, the J end by 1 base, with 14 bases between. This CDR3 is built from 16 residues. CDR1 and CDR2 from the germline V gene are SGHTA and FQGNSA. As DNA, the CDR3 is TGTGCCAGCAGCACTACACTGGGACAGAACACCGGGGAGCTGTTTTTT. Encoded protein: CASSTTLGQNTGELFF.

This chain connects TRBV27 to TRBJ2-2; no definite D call. The CDR3 covers 14 residues. The germline V gene has CDR1 MNHEY and CDR2 SMNVEV (reference sequence). V was clipped by 0 bases and J by 2 bases, with 4 bases between them. CDR3 sequence: CASSLSYNTGELFF. CDR3 DNA: TGTGCCAGCAGTTTATCGTATAACACCGGGGAGCTGTTTTTT.

The chain joins TRBV5-6 to TRBJ1-5; D perhaps matches TRBD1 (6 bases). Germline V gene data show CDR1 as SGHDT and CDR2 as YYEEEE. V shed 0 bases and J shed 7 bases, with 8 bases lying between them. The CDR3 has 13 amino acids. For the CDR3, the DNA is TGTGCCAGCAGCTTGGGACAGGTCCAGCCCCAGCATTTT. Amino acid sequence: CASSLGQVQPQHF.

The chain uses TRBV7-7 and TRBJ2-2, with D possibly matching TRBD1 (6 bases). CDR1 SSHAT and CDR2 FNYEAQ come from the germline V gene (reference sequence). Trimming cost V 2 bases and J 6 bases, with 13 bases left between them. The CDR3 runs 15 residues. CDR3 amino acids: CASSLFGGPAGELFF. The CDR3 coding sequence is TGTGCCAGCAGCTTATTTGGGGGCCCCGCCGGGGAGCTGTTTTTT.

This sequence joins TRBV5-4 and TRBJ2-5; 7 nucleotides line up with TRBD1. Trimming removed 4 bases from V and 4 bases from J; junction bases left unmatched: 7. Germline CDR1 SGHNT, CDR2 YYREEE (reference sequence). The CDR3 is 14 amino acids. CDR3: CASSENRQGETQYF. The CDR3 DNA reads TGTGCCAGCAGCGAGAATCGACAGGGAGAGACCCAGTACTTC. Filled out from reference TRBV5-4 and TRBJ2-5, the complete variable domain reads ETGVTQSPTHLIKTRGQQVTLRCSSQSGHNTVSWYQQALGQGPQFIFQYYREEENGRGNFPPRFSGLQFPNYSSELNVNALELDDSALYLCASSENRQGETQYFGPGTRLLVL.

Written as DNA, the CDR3 is TGTGCCAGCAGCTCCCCCAGGACAGGGGGGCCTGAAGCTTTCTTT. Its translation is CASSSPRTGGPEAFF. The chain couples TRBV11-2 to TRBJ1-1; 10 positions match TRBD1. This CDR3 comprises 15 residues. The V gene end was trimmed by 4 bases and the J gene end by 6 bases; junction bases not matched to a gene: 8. Germline V lookup: CDR1 SGHAT, CDR2 FQNNGV.

This rearrangement joins TRBV4-1 to TRBJ2-7; tentative D call: TRBD1 (6 bases). Trimming left V 0 bases short and J 5 bases short, with 11 bases between. The CDR3 is 14 residues long. CDR1 and CDR2 (germline): MGHRA, YSYEKL. The CDR3 DNA sequence: TGCGCCAGCAGCCAAGAGGTTGGGGGCCACGAGCAGTACTTC. Translation gives CASSQEVGGHEQYF.

V and J are TRBV5-4 and TRBJ2-5; tentatively, D is TRBD1 (5 bases). The CDR3 length is 15 residues. Germline V gene sequence: CDR1 SGHNT, CDR2 YYREEE (reference sequence). V lost 7 bases, J lost 2 bases, and 18 bases lay in between. CDR3 residues: CASRRDAGYQETQYF. The CDR3 DNA follows: TGTGCCAGCCGGAGAGACGCAGGGTATCAAGAGACCCAGTACTTC.

The chain joins TRBV7-5 to TRBJ2-7; TRBD2 is the table's D call and was not checked against the DNA. TRBV7-5 is termed a pseudogene. The CDR3 contains 15 residues. The CDR3, as DNA: TGTGCCAGAAGCTCTTTGACTAGCGGGAATTACGAGCAGTACTTC. This encodes CARSSLTSGNYEQYF.

This clone was counted a few times. The V and J genes are TRBV19 and TRBJ2-7; possible D gene TRBD1, 6 bases. Deletions cut 3 bases from V and 3 bases from J, with 12 bases between. This CDR3 comprises 14 residues. Germline V gene data show CDR1 as LNHDA and CDR2 as SQIVND (reference sequence). The CDR3, as DNA: TGTGCCAGTAGTATGGCAGGGGAGCGCTACGAGCAGTACTTC. It codes for CASSMAGERYEQYF. The entire variable domain, with the rest obtained from reference TRBV19 and TRBJ2-7, is as follows: DGGITQSPKYLFRKEGQNVTLSCEQNLNHDAMYWYRQDPGQGLRLIYYSQIVNDFQKGDIAEGYSVSREKKESFPLTVTSAQKNPTAFYLCASSMAGERYEQYFGPGTRLTVT.

This rearrangement joins TRBV5-5 to TRBJ1-1, with a tentative D call TRBD1 (5 bases). The CDR3 loop spans 16 amino acids. Germline V lookup: CDR1 SGHKS, CDR2 YYEKEE (reference sequence). Trimming took 0 bases from V and 5 from J, leaving 17 bases between them. The CDR3 loop reads CASSLVGGRVETEAFF. CDR3 DNA: TGTGCCAGCAGCTTGGTAGGTGGCAGGGTGGAAACTGAAGCTTTCTTT.

The chain carries TRBV9 and TRBJ2-2; 11 bases match TRBD2. The CDR3 consists of 18 residues. Germline V CDR1 and CDR2: SGDLS, YYNGEE. V lost 4 bases, J lost 5 bases, and 13 bases stayed unmatched. As DNA, the CDR3 is TGTGCCAGCAGCAAACAACCGGTACTAGCGGGAGAGACCGGGGAGCTGTTTTTT. Translation gives CASSKQPVLAGETGELFF.

V is TRBV20-1 and J is TRBJ2-1, with D possibly being TRBD2 (5 bases). Looked up from germline, CDR1 is DFQATT and CDR2 is SNEGSKA (reference sequence). The V and J ends lost 5 bases and 7 bases respectively, with 9 bases between them. The CDR3 spans 11 residues. The CDR3 sequence: CSAPAVNEQFF. The CDR3, as DNA: TGCAGTGCTCCAGCGGTAAATGAGCAGTTCTTC.